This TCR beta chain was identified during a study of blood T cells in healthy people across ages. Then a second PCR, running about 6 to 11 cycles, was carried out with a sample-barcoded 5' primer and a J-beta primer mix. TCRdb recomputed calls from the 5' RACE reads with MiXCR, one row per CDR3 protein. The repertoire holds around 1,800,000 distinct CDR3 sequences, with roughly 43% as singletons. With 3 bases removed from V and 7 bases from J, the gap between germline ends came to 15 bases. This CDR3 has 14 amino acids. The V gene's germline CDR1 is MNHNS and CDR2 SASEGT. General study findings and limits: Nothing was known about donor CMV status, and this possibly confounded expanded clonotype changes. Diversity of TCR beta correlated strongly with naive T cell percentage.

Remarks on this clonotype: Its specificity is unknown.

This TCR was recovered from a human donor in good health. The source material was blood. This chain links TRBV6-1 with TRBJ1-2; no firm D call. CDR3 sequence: CASSDPVRAVGYTF. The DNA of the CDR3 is TGTGCCAGCAGTGACCCCGTGAGGGCGGTTGGCTACACCTTC.